The 2 T cell receptor beta chains reported below all come from one sample, sequenced in a study of blood T cell repertoires in COVID-19. TCRdb's table, derived via immunoSEQ multiplex PCR, lists solely in-frame clones and lacks some. The sample shows roughly 280,000 clones, 65% to 90% of them seen only once. Sequencing was done on a sample of peripheral blood. The source of these receptors is a man aged 25-45 years with active or convalescent COVID-19.

This clone was detected only a few times. The chain recombines TRBV4-2 with TRBJ1-2; perhaps TRBD1 as D (6 bases). CDR3 length equals 15 residues. The germline CDR1 and CDR2 sequences are LGHNA and YNFKEQ. Trimming cost V 1 base and J 8 bases, with 17 bases left between them. CDR3: CASSQVGKQGMGYTF. DNA of the CDR3: TGTGCCAGCAGCCAAGTCGGGAAACAGGGAATGGGCTACACCTTC.

The chain is built from TRBV24-1 and TRBJ2-2; no definite D call. Germline V gene data show CDR1 as KGHDR and CDR2 as SFDVKD. This CDR3 spans 13 amino acids. V lost 6 bases and J lost 0, with 4 bases in between. The CDR3 loop is CATSSANTGELFF. Written as DNA, the CDR3 is TGTGCCACCAGTTCCGCGAACACCGGGGAGCTGTTTTTT.